This T cell receptor beta chain was observed in a study of T cells in localized non-small cell lung cancer. Method: immunoSEQ multiplex PCR; TCRdb's copy keeps in-frame clones and lacks some. The table shows roughly 89,000 clones, with around 90% occurring only once. V lost 2 bases and J lost 6, with 10 bases in between. There are 13 residues in the CDR3. Germline V CDR1 and CDR2: SNHLY, FYNNEI. This clonotype was sampled from a woman between 35 and 70 years old with stage II squamous cell lung carcinoma. V and J are TRBV2 and TRBJ1-2, with D unresolved. This specimen consisted of PBMCs, obtained before any cancer treatment. The CDR3 DNA follows: TGTGCCAGCAGTGAATTTGGTAGCAATGGCTACACCTTC. Amino acids: CASSEFGSNGYTF.